Given below is one T cell receptor (beta chain) in context. This entry is derived from a study of cytomegalovirus exposure and HLA in healthy donors. With 60 Vbeta and 13 Jbeta primers, the PCR was carried out. Source study methods: Later reanalysis found about 80 million unique TCR beta chains, roughly 10 million of them shared. Data came from immunoSEQ multiplex PCR; TCRdb stores just in-frame clones and leaves some out. D and trimming were read from the DNA, whereas the V and J calls and clone size are those reported in that table. The table shows some 150,000 clones, with 65% to 90% occurring only once. Germline V gives CDR1 LNHDA, CDR2 SQIVND (reference sequence). This CDR3 has 15 residues. J lost 4 bases, V lost 7 bases, and 7 bases had no gene match.

The chain combines TRBV19 with TRBJ2-3; 11 bases align to TRBD1. The clonotype originates from a man aged 45 to 65 in good health and CMV-seropositive. Sequencing used PBMCs. The CDR3 here is CASNRRTGGSDTQYF. The CDR3 nucleotides read TGTGCCAGTAATAGAAGGACAGGGGGCTCAGATACGCAGTATTTT.